This is a list of T cell receptor beta chains from one sample in a study of metastatic and nonmetastatic thyroid tumors. MiXCR was used by TCRdb to re-call the PCR reads. Here the sample spans tens of thousands of clones, 17% being singletons. Sequences were obtained from tumor tissue. The receptors come from a female donor with papillary thyroid cancer or a benign thyroid nodule (not recorded which). Some clones in this sample may be carry-over from other donors' samples. Both conserved end residues are part of each CDR3. The D gene is left open where the match is weak. The size of a clone is reported for some rows only, either as once, few or many, or as a class for expanded clones.

>TRBV6-1|16|TRBJ2-1|many|-
TGTGCCAGCACCAACTTCGGGGGTCTTGACGGTGGGGAGCAGTTCTTC
CASTNFGGLDGGEQFF
>TRBV7-9|15|TRBJ1-5|-|-
TGTGCCAGCAGCTTAGCCCAGGGACCCAATCAGCCCCAGCATTTT
CASSLAQGPNQPQHF
>TRBV6-4|15|TRBJ2-5|many|TRBD2
TGTGCCAGCAGTGAAGCCGGGGGGGCGAGAGAGACCCAGTACTTC
CASSEAGGARETQYF
>TRBV2|14|TRBJ2-1|many|TRBD2
TGTGCCAGCAGTGCGACTAGCGGCAACAATGAGCAGTTCTTC
CASSATSGNNEQFF
>TRBV20-1|16|TRBJ2-1|-|-
TGCAGTGCTATCTGGAAGGCGGCGGGATCCCCGAATGAGCAGTTCTTC
CSAIWKAAGSPNEQFF
>TRBV12-5|16|TRBJ1-1|many|-
TGTGCTAGTGGTTTAGGTGCAGGGGCCATGAACACTGAAGCTTTCTTT
CASGLGAGAMNTEAFF
>TRBV2|15|TRBJ2-3|-|TRBD2
TGTGCCAGCAGTGAGAGTAGCGGGAGGGCGAATACGCAGTATTTT
CASSESSGRANTQYF
>TRBV3-1|15|TRBJ2-7|many|TRBD2
TGTGCCAGCAGAAAAGCGGGAGGGCCCTCTCACGAGCAGTACTTC
CASRKAGGPSHEQYF
>TRBV9|13|TRBJ2-1|many|-
TGTGCCAGCAGCGTCGATTTGGATAATGAGCAGTTCTTC
CASSVDLDNEQFF
>TRBV28|15|TRBJ2-7|many|-
TGTGCCAGCAGTTTACCCAGGGGTCCCTCTTACGAGCAGTACTTC
CASSLPRGPSYEQYF
>TRBV6-1|15|TRBJ2-7|many|TRBD2
TGTGCCAGCAATAGAGAGACTAGCGGGATGGGCGAGCAGTACTTC
CASNRETSGMGEQYF
>TRBV6-1|15|TRBJ1-5|many|-
TGTGCCAGCAGGGTTTTTCGGCCTTACAATCAGCCCCAGCATTTT
CASRVFRPYNQPQHF
>TRBV11-3|13|TRBJ2-3|many|-
TGTGCCAGCAGCTTAGAGGTGGGGGATACGCAGTATTTT
CASSLEVGDTQYF
>TRBV4-3|15|TRBJ2-2|few|TRBD1
TGCGCCAGCAGCCACGGGACAGGGGATCCCGGGGAGCTGTTTTTT
CASSHGTGDPGELFF
>TRBV6-1|17|TRBJ1-3|-|-
TGTGCCGGCTCTCTCAGATTAGGGGAGAGCTCTGGAAACACCATATATTTT
CAGSLRLGESSGNTIYF
>TRBV6-1|13|TRBJ2-5|few|-
TGTGCCAGCAGGACAGAAACTCAAGAGACCCAGTACTTC
CASRTETQETQYF
>TRBV19|15|TRBJ2-3|-|TRBD2
TGTTCCAGTAGTATGGGCGGGAGAGGCGTAGATACGCAGTATTTT
CSSSMGGRGVDTQYF
>TRBV28|12|TRBJ1-2|few|-
TGTGCCAGCAGCGTCACTAACTATGGCTACACCTTC
CASSVTNYGYTF